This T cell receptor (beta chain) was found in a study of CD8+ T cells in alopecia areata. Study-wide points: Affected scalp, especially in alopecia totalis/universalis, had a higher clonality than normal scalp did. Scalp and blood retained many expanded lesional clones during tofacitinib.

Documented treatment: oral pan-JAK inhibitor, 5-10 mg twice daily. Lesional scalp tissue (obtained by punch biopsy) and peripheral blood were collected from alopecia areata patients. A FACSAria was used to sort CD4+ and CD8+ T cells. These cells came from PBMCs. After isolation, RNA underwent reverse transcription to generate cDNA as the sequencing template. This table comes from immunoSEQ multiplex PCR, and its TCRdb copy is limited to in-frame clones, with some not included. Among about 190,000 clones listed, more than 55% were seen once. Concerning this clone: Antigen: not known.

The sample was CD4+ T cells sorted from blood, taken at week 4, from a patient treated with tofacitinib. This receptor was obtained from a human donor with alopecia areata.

DNA of the CDR3: TGCAGCGTTACCGGGACTAGCAGCACAGATACGCAGTATTTT. Translation gives CSVTGTSSTDTQYF. The gene calls are TRBV29-1 and TRBJ2-3, with 9 bases fitting TRBD2. This CDR3 region has 14 residues. The J segment lost 0 bases and the V segment lost 5 bases, leaving 3 bases of the junction unmatched. Germline V gene sequence: CDR1 SQVTM, CDR2 ANQGSEA.